This T cell receptor beta chain was retrieved from a study of cytomegalovirus exposure and HLA in healthy donors. Vbeta (60) and Jbeta (13) primers were used in the PCR. Sequencing used immunoSEQ multiplex PCR; TCRdb keeps in-frame clones, though not all of them. The data show some 190,000 clones, with roughly 90% seen just once and 1.1% held by the top ten. Germline CDR1 is SQVTM and CDR2 is ANQGSEA. V shed 6 bases and J shed 2 bases, with 21 bases lying between them. There are 16 residues in the CDR3. Sequences were obtained from PBMCs. The gene calls are TRBV29-1 and TRBJ2-3; TRBD2 is a possible D gene (6 bases). The source of this sequence is a boy between 2 and 10 years old in good health and CMV-seronegative. In nucleotides, the CDR3 is TGCAGCGTAGTCGGCCGCGGGGTTCGGTCCACAGATACGCAGTATTTT. Protein product: CSVVGRGVRSTDTQYF.